These 21 T cell receptor beta chains were all obtained from the same sample, sequenced in a study of shared T cell receptors in the human thymus. Clones were sequenced by immunoSEQ multiplex PCR, and TCRdb holds only the in-frame ones, with some missing. Seen here are under 700,000 clones, around 82% observed once, and the top ten hold roughly 0.013%. The same sample was also used in a study of human thymus T cells.

Sequencing was done on a sample of thymocytes. Every receptor here comes from a boy less than two years old with a congenital heart defect.

The chain links TRBV30 to TRBJ1-1; no firm D call. The CDR3 is made up of 14 amino acids. The germline gives CDR1 GTSNPN, CDR2 SVGIG (reference sequence). Between the trimmed V and J ends, which lost 0 bases and 1 base, there was a span of 9 bases. The CDR3 is CAWSVEHPNTEAFF. The CDR3 coding sequence is TGTGCCTGGAGTGTTGAACACCCGAACACTGAAGCTTTCTTT.

The chain couples TRBV7-2 to TRBJ2-3; the match to TRBD2 covers 11 bases. V lost 5 bases to trimming and J lost 5 bases; unmatched junction nucleotides: 6. Germline V lookup: CDR1 SGHTA, CDR2 FQGNSA. There are 15 residues in the CDR3. The DNA for the CDR3 is TGTGCCAGCAGCCTAGGACTAGCGGGCAAAGATACGCAGTATTTT. This sequence encodes CASSLGLAGKDTQYF.

V usage is TRBV5-8 and J usage is TRBJ2-7; maybe TRBD2 (6 bases). CDR1 is SGHTS and CDR2 is YDEGEE in the germline V gene. The CDR3 runs to 13 residues. V shed 7 bases and J shed 0 bases, with 11 bases lying between them. The chain's CDR3 is CASGDSSSYEQYF. CDR3 nucleotides: TGTGCCAGCGGGGACTCGAGCTCCTACGAGCAGTACTTC. The variable domain in full, completed from reference TRBV5-8 and TRBJ2-7, reads EAGVTQSPTHLIKTRGQQATLRCSPISGHTSVYWYQQALGLGLQFLLWYDEGEERNRGNFPPRFSGRQFPNYSSELNVNALELEDSALYLCASGDSSSYEQYFGPGTRLTVT.

The count of this clone is one. The chain couples TRBV18 to TRBJ2-7, with unresolved D. The V gene's germline CDR1 is KGHSH and CDR2 LQKENI. The CDR3 spans 13 residues. V lost 8 bases to trimming and J lost 0 bases, with 11 bases between them. CDR3 DNA: TGTGCCAGCCATCCGCGAGACTCCTACGAGCAGTACTTC. This encodes CASHPRDSYEQYF.

The gene calls are TRBV21-1 and TRBJ2-2; the table's D call, TRBD2, has no DNA check behind it. TRBV21-1 is shown as a pseudogene. This CDR3 has 16 amino acids. DNA for the CDR3: TGTGCCAGCAGCAAAGTTTGCGGGAGCGGCACCGGGGAGCTGTTTTTT. Protein: CASSKVCGSGTGELFF.

The gene calls are TRBV28 and TRBJ2-7; 14 positions match TRBD2. V trimming: 7 bases; J trimming: 2 bases; junction bases outside the gene matches: 19. The CDR3 length is 20 residues. The germline V gene encodes CDR1 MDHEN and CDR2 SYDVKM. The CDR3 DNA is TGTGCCAGCACTAAGACAGGAGCCGGGACTAGCGGGAGCAGCCCCTACGAGCAGTACTTC. Its translation is CASTKTGAGTSGSSPYEQYF.

V usage is TRBV11-2 and J usage is TRBJ1-2; no firm D call. V dropped 1 base and J dropped 0 bases, with 9 bases sitting between them. Germline assignment: CDR1 SGHAT and CDR2 FQNNGV. CDR3 length: 15 amino acids. The CDR3 loop is CASSLGGSANYGYTF. The CDR3 DNA reads TGTGCCAGCAGCTTAGGCGGTAGCGCTAACTATGGCTACACCTTC.

This rearrangement joins TRBV4-2 to TRBJ1-5, with TRBD1 matching over 10 bases. The CDR3 runs 18 residues. After removal of 3 bases from V and 4 bases from J, the junction contained 12 bases not matched to a gene. CDR1 and CDR2 from the germline V gene are LGHNA and YNFKEQ. CDR3 DNA sequence: TGTGCCAGCAGCCACCGACAGGGGGCGGACGGGGGTAATCAGCCCCAGCATTTT. It encodes CASSHRQGADGGNQPQHF.

This sequence joins TRBV12-1 and TRBJ2-1; TRBD2, the table's D call, lacks a check against the DNA. TRBV12-1 is a listed pseudogene. The CDR3 spans 15 residues. CDR3 nucleotide sequence: TGTGCCAGCAGCTTTGCTAGCGGGAGGATGAATGAGCAGTTCTTC. It encodes CASSFASGRMNEQFF.

The chain is built from TRBV7-2 and TRBJ2-7; TRBD2 aligns across 7 bases. V lost 5 bases and J lost 3; bases outside the gene matches: 10. The CDR3 has 15 residues. The germline V gene encodes CDR1 SGHTA and CDR2 FQGNSA. The CDR3 DNA is TGTGCCAGCAGCGCGCTAGCGGCACTCAGCTACGAGCAGTACTTC. Translation: CASSALAALSYEQYF.

As for this clone: The junction shows a germline mismatch at one end, possibly a read error. The V gene is TRBV11-3, the J gene TRBJ1-2; possibly TRBD1 for D (5 bases). The CDR3 is 12 residues long. Germline-derived CDR1 and CDR2 are SGHNT and YENEEA. The CDR3 coding sequence is TGTGCCACCGACTTTAGAACGGACAAGGTCGCCTTC. Amino acids: CATDFRTDKVAF.

V is TRBV15 and J is TRBJ2-1; 11 bases agree with TRBD2. J lost 4 bases, V lost 2 bases, and 10 bases had no gene match. CDR1 and CDR2 (germline): LNHNV, YYDKDF (reference sequence). The CDR3 extends over 18 amino acids. The CDR3 is CATSRSSPGTSGYNEQFF. The CDR3 nucleotides are TGTGCCACCAGCAGATCGTCCCCCGGGACTAGCGGATACAATGAGCAGTTCTTC.

V gene TRBV5-6 combines with J gene TRBJ2-7; TRBD1 is a possible D gene (5 bases). The CDR3 spans 14 residues. The V gene lost 0 bases and the J gene lost 2 bases, with 9 bases spanning the gap. Germline loops: CDR1 SGHDT, CDR2 YYEEEE. The CDR3 sequence is CASSLGRAPYEQYF. The CDR3 nucleotides read TGTGCCAGCAGCTTGGGCAGGGCTCCCTACGAGCAGTACTTC.

This clone was detected a few times. The chain is built from TRBV28 and TRBJ2-2; D is undetermined. The germline V gene has CDR1 MDHEN and CDR2 SYDVKM. The CDR3 spans 17 residues. V was clipped by 3 bases and J by 4 bases, with 18 bases between them. The CDR3 sequence is CASSLRSSRSGTGELFF. The CDR3 DNA sequence: TGTGCCAGCAGTTTGCGTAGCAGTAGGTCGGGCACCGGGGAGCTGTTTTTT.

This chain connects TRBV5-6 to TRBJ2-3, with D maybe TRBD1 (5 bases). Deletions cut 3 bases from V and 0 bases from J, with 11 bases between. The CDR3 is 15 amino acids. CDR1 is SGHDT and CDR2 is YYEEEE in the germline V gene. The CDR3 loop is CASSSSRESTDTQYF. The CDR3 region has the DNA TGTGCCAGCAGCTCCTCCAGGGAAAGCACAGATACGCAGTATTTT.

This clone was detected only once. The chain has TRBV27 and TRBJ1-5; the D is unclear. The germline CDR1 and CDR2 sequences are MNHEY and SMNVEV (reference sequence). The V gene lost 5 bases and the J gene lost 0 bases, with 8 bases spanning the gap. The CDR3 sequence is 14 residues long. This chain's CDR3 is CASSPLYSNQPQHF. CDR3 DNA sequence: TGTGCCAGCAGTCCCTTATATAGCAATCAGCCCCAGCATTTT.

The chain recombines TRBV30 with TRBJ2-7; no firm D call. The length of the CDR3 is 14 residues. V shed 0 bases and J shed 2 bases, with 11 bases lying between them. The V gene's germline CDR1 is GTSNPN and CDR2 SVGIG (reference sequence). The CDR3 sequence: CAWSVRGPPYEQYF. The CDR3 DNA is TGTGCCTGGAGTGTTCGAGGCCCCCCCTACGAGCAGTACTTC.

This chain joins TRBV7-9 and TRBJ2-7; 9 bases align to TRBD2. There are 15 residues in the CDR3. V dropped 4 bases and J dropped 2; count of bases not matched to a gene: 6. Germline lookup yields CDR1 SEHNR and CDR2 FQNEAQ (reference sequence). The CDR3 nucleotides are TGTGCCAGCAGCTCCTTAGCGGGGGCCACCTACGAGCAGTACTTC. Protein product: CASSSLAGATYEQYF.

This clone came up once. The rearrangement joins TRBV28 to TRBJ2-5; 10 bases are a match to TRBD1. Germline CDR1 and CDR2: MDHEN and SYDVKM. After removal of 3 bases from V and 2 bases from J, the junction contained 6 bases not matched to a gene. There are 16 residues in the CDR3. Here the CDR3 reads CASSFPGQGSQETQYF. Written as DNA, the CDR3 is TGTGCCAGCAGTTTCCCGGGACAGGGGTCACAAGAGACCCAGTACTTC.

CDR3 in DNA: TGCGCCAGCAGCTCGGACAGGGGGAGCCAGTTCTTC. This translates into CASSSDRGSQFF. The V gene is TRBV5-1, the J gene TRBJ2-1; 10 bases line up with TRBD1. The CDR3 is 12 residues long. Unmatched junction bases numbered 4, after V lost 3 bases and J lost 13 bases. CDR1 and CDR2 (germline): SGHRS, YFSETQ.

The rearrangement uses TRBV10-2 and TRBJ2-7; 10 bases fit TRBD1. Germline CDR1 and CDR2: WSHSY and SAAADI. The CDR3 contains 16 residues. With V trimmed by 1 base and J by 6 bases, 9 bases remained unmatched. CDR3 nucleotides: TGCGCCAGCAGTGAGTGCCTGGGACAGGGGCTCAGCGAGCAGTACTTC. Residues: CASSECLGQGLSEQYF.